The 15 T cell receptor beta chains reported below all come from one sample, sequenced in a study of cytomegalovirus exposure and HLA in healthy donors. The PCR had 60 Vbeta and 13 Jbeta primers. The protocol was immunoSEQ multiplex PCR, while the TCRdb copy is restricted to in-frame clones and leaves out a portion. Among 190,000 or so clones listed, about four fifths were seen once. The sample taken for sequencing was PBMCs. These receptors came from a woman aged 45 to 65 in good health and CMV-seropositive.

The J gene is TRBJ1-6, the V gene TRBV28; 7 bases line up with TRBD1. This CDR3 region has 18 residues. From germline, CDR1 is MDHEN and CDR2 SYDVKM. J lost 4 bases, V lost 5 bases, and 14 bases had no gene match. The CDR3 region has the DNA TGTGCCAGCAGTACCCAGGGGGACATTATGAAGTATAATTCACCCCTCCACTTT. This sequence encodes CASSTQGDIMKYNSPLHF.

The chain uses TRBV4-2 and TRBJ2-3; TRBD2 matches at 13 bases. Germline CDR1 is LGHNA and CDR2 is YNFKEQ. Trimming took 1 base from V and 1 from J; bases not matched to a gene: 5. This CDR3 spans 18 amino acids. CDR3 loop: CASSQGLAGGTRTDTQYF. CDR3 in DNA: TGTGCCAGCAGCCAAGGACTAGCGGGGGGAACCCGCACAGATACGCAGTATTTT.

The V call is TRBV9, the J call TRBJ2-1, with 9 bases lining up with TRBD2. Per the germline V gene, CDR1 is SGDLS and CDR2 is YYNGEE. Trimming at V came to 4 bases and at J to 2 bases, leaving 10 bases not matched to a gene. CDR3 length: 17 amino acids. For the CDR3, the DNA is TGTGCCAGCAGCCGCAACCGAGCGGGGGGAACCTACAATGAGCAGTTCTTC. As protein: CASSRNRAGGTYNEQFF.

This clone has only one observation. V usage is TRBV18 and J usage is TRBJ1-5; D remains unclear. The V and J ends lost 5 bases and 7 bases respectively, with 12 bases between them. The CDR3 has 13 residues. Germline V lookup: CDR1 KGHSH, CDR2 LQKENI. CDR3 coding DNA: TGTGCCAGCTCAGCTGACATGACGCAGCCCCAGCATTTT. The encoded protein is CASSADMTQPQHF.

This chain links TRBV18 with TRBJ1-6; 7 bases line up with TRBD1. CDR3 length: 16 residues. The V gene end was trimmed by 2 bases and the J gene end by 6 bases; junction bases not matched to a gene: 7. CDR1 and CDR2 from the germline V gene are KGHSH and LQKENI. The CDR3 spells CASSPAGTEFNSPLHF. The CDR3, as DNA: TGTGCCAGCTCACCAGCCGGGACAGAATTTAATTCACCCCTCCACTTT.

CDR3 nucleotides: TGTGCCAGCAGCCCCCCTTCGGGGACTGCACGCTACGAGCAGTACTTC. Its protein product is CASSPPSGTARYEQYF. The rearrangement uses TRBV27 and TRBJ2-7; D is possibly TRBD2 (6 bases). The V gene lost 6 bases and the J gene lost 3 bases, with 21 bases spanning the gap. There are 16 residues in the CDR3. The germline gives CDR1 MNHEY, CDR2 SMNVEV (reference sequence).

This clone came up a few times. This sequence joins TRBV19 and TRBJ1-2, with D perhaps matching TRBD1 (5 bases). The CDR3 length is 15 residues. Deletions cut 5 bases from V and 8 bases from J, with 21 bases between. Germline lookup yields CDR1 LNHDA and CDR2 SQIVND (reference sequence). The CDR3 is CASSFQPPGEGGYTF. The DNA of the CDR3 is TGTGCCAGTAGTTTCCAGCCCCCGGGGGAGGGCGGCTACACCTTC.

This rearrangement joins TRBV7-8 to TRBJ2-2; 9 nucleotides line up with TRBD1. In germline, CDR1 is SGHVS, CDR2 FQNEAQ. V lost 6 bases and J lost 4; bases outside the gene matches: 24. CDR3 length equals 21 residues. DNA for the CDR3: TGTGCCAGCAGGCATAAAATCCCACAGGGGGCAGGGAGTAGAAGCACCGGGGAGCTGTTTTTT. It yields the protein CASRHKIPQGAGSRSTGELFF.

This clone was observed once. The rearrangement links TRBV19 to TRBJ2-7, with 7 positions matching TRBD1. The CDR3 has 15 residues. Germline V CDR1 and CDR2: LNHDA, SQIVND (reference sequence). The V and J ends lost 5 bases and 6 bases, in that order; junction bases with no gene match: 13. CDR3 DNA: TGTGCCAGTAGTGCCACCGGGACAGCATGGGTCGAGCAGTACTTC. Translated: CASSATGTAWVEQYF.

The J gene is TRBJ2-5, the V gene TRBV19; 7 bases are a match to TRBD2. The J call is uncertain, as TRBJ2-7 better fits the DNA end. Germline CDR1 and CDR2: LNHDA and SQIVND (reference sequence). This CDR3 is built from 15 residues. CDR3 region: CASSIGPAGRYEQYF. The CDR3 nucleotides are TGTGCCAGTAGTATCGGCCCAGCGGGGCGATACGAGCAGTACTTC.

This sequence joins TRBV5-1 and TRBJ2-7, with D possibly TRBD1 on 6 matching bases. Germline V gene data show CDR1 as SGHRS and CDR2 as YFSETQ. V was clipped by 3 bases and J by 2 bases, with 12 bases between them. The CDR3 totals 14 residues. The CDR3 region is CASSSQGRTYEQYF. CDR3 sequence (DNA): TGCGCCAGCAGCTCCCAGGGGCGAACCTACGAGCAGTACTTC.

The V and J genes are TRBV7-9 and TRBJ1-4; 8 bases fit TRBD1. V gave up 5 bases and J gave up 8 bases; unmatched junction bases: 7. The CDR3 is 14 residues long. CDR1 is SEHNR, CDR2 FQNEAQ, per germline (reference sequence). The CDR3 region has the DNA TGTGCCAGCAGCCCCCAGGGGGCAAGAGAAAAACTGTTTTTT. Its translation is CASSPQGAREKLFF.

This clone came up a few times. The rearrangement uses TRBV4-2 and TRBJ1-2; TRBD1 agrees at 7 bases. CDR3 length: 14 amino acids. J lost 6 bases, V lost 1 base, and 5 bases had no gene match. Per the germline V gene, CDR1 is LGHNA and CDR2 is YNFKEQ. The CDR3 bases are TGTGCCAGCAGCCAAGGACAGGGTGCAAATGGCTACACCTTC. It specifies CASSQGQGANGYTF.

The rearrangement joins TRBV5-4 to TRBJ1-1, with 9 bases that match TRBD1. The V segment lost 2 bases and the J segment 4 bases; nucleotides outside the gene matches: 9. This CDR3 has 16 amino acids. Germline CDR1 SGHNT, CDR2 YYREEE (reference sequence). Written as DNA, the CDR3 is TGTGCCAGCAGCTTAGGACAGGGGTCGGGAAGCACTGAAGCTTTCTTT. Residues: CASSLGQGSGSTEAFF.

The chain is built from TRBV5-8 and TRBJ1-6; 7 bases line up with TRBD1. V was clipped by 1 base and J by 9 bases; unmatched bases: 7. Per the germline V gene, CDR1 is SGHTS and CDR2 is YDEGEE. CDR3 length equals 15 residues. The CDR3 reads CASSLSGTVASPLHF. CDR3 coding DNA: TGTGCCAGCAGCTTGTCCGGGACAGTAGCTTCACCCCTCCACTTT.